This TCR beta chain originates from a study of cytomegalovirus exposure and HLA in healthy donors. Study information: Early on, a data release was issued that held approximately 78 million unique TCRs from HLA-typed donors. Overall study findings and caveats: V- and J-gene trimming of TCR beta was linked (in a later analysis) to a missense DCLRE1C variant. Sequencing had likely introduced a cluster of highly shared sequence variants as an artifact. It was confirmed in vitro that a few of the CMV-associated chains were specific for CMV antigens.

Germline CDR1 SNHLY, CDR2 FYNNEI. V shed 2 bases and J shed 4 bases, with 5 bases lying between them. The CDR3 extends over 12 amino acids. About this clone itself: Its antigen is unidentified.

Researchers ran the PCR with 60 Vbeta and 13 Jbeta primers. The protocol was immunoSEQ multiplex PCR, while the TCRdb copy is restricted to in-frame clones and leaves out a portion. The sample records 180,000 or so clones, 65% to 85% being singletons. The V and J genes are TRBV2 and TRBJ2-5, with D perhaps matching TRBD1 (5 bases). The sample comprised PBMCs. This TCR came from a woman aged 45 to 65 in good health and CMV-seropositive. The CDR3 reads CASSERGETQYF. The CDR3 DNA follows: TGTGCCAGCAGTGAAAGGGGAGAGACCCAGTACTTC.